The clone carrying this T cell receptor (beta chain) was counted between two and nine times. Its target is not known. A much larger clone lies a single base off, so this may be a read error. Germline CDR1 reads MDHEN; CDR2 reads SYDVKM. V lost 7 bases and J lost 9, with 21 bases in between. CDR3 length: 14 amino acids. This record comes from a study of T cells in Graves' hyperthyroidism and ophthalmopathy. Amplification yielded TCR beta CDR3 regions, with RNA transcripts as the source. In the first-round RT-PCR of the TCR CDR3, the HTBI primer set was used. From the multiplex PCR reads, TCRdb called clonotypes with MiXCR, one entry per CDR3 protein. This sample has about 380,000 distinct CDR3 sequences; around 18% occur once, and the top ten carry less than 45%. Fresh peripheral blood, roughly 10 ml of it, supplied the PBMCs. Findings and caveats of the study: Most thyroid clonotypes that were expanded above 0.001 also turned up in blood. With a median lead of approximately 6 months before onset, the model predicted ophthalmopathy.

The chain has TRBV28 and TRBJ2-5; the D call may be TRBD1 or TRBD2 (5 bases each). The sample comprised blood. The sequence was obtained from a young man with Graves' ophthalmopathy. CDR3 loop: CASIGAGPPGAQYF. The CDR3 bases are TGTGCCAGCATAGGGGCAGGGCCCCCCGGGGCCCAGTACTTC. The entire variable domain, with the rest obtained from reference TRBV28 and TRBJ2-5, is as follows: DVKVTQSSRYLVKRTGEKVFLECVQDMDHENMFWYRQDPGLGLRLIYFSYDVKMKEKGDIPEGYSVSREKKERFSLILESASTNQTSMYLCASIGAGPPGAQYFGPGTRLLVL.